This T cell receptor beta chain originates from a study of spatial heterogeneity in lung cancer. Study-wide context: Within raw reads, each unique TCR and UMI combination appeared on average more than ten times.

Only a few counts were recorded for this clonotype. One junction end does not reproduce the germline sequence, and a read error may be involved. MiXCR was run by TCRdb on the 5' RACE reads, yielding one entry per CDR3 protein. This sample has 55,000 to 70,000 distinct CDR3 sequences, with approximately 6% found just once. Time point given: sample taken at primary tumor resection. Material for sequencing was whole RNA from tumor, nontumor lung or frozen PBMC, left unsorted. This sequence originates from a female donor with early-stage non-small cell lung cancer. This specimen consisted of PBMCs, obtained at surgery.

The CDR3 spells CATSDSGMGYGYTF. The CDR3 bases are TGTGCCACCAGCGATTCGGGGATGGGCTATGGCTACACCTTC. The chain recombines TRBV24-1 with TRBJ1-2; no clear D. Germline loops: CDR1 KGHDR, CDR2 SFDVKD. The CDR3 is 14 amino acids.